The source of this T cell receptor (beta chain) is a study of breast tumors, draining lymph nodes, adjacent tissues (dated by TCRdb to between 2015 and 2016). With regard to the full study: The study compared TCR beta repertoires across tumor, adjacent nontumor tissue and axillary lymph nodes from breast cancer patients. The study was designed to assess the relationships and possible T-cell exchange between tumor, surrounding tissue and draining lymph node repertoires in human breast cancer. What the study reported, not specific to this receptor: T-cell repertoire diversity in tumors was found to be lower than in lymph nodes but higher than in nontumor tissue, and preferential V and J gene usage was observed. The study presented the conclusion that tumor T cells originate in lymph nodes as consistent with a hypothesis, not as something directly demonstrated. The data were considered consistent with most tumor T cells being derived from the lymph node and subsequently expanding within tumor tissue. In luminal-like breast cancer, tumor and nontumor tissue repertoires resembled each other significantly more than in basal-like breast cancer.

On this clonotype: Its binding antigen is unknown. Base qualities are not recorded, but no much larger clone differs from it by a single base.

Sequencing relied on an Illumina HiSeq 2000. TCR beta chain libraries were generated by multiplex PCR amplification. High-throughput sequencing was used to analyze the amplified TCR beta chain products. TCRdb reran the public reads through fastp at Q25 and MiXCR, keeping productive beta chains. Each entry merges the rows of one CDR3 protein and shows their most common DNA and genes. Within this sample are some 38,000 distinct CDR3 sequences, with 36% of them counted one time only. Roughly a tenth of the sample is taken by the ten largest. Counted from cysteine to phenylalanine, this CDR3 has 14 amino acids. Only the CDR3 region is kept as DNA, spanning 42 bases read in frame from base 1. Via the germline V gene (reference sequence), CDR1 is MNHNY and CDR2 SVGAGI. The V end gives up 6 bases and the J end 6 bases, leaving 10 bases in the junction not matched to a gene.

The receptor was derived from a female donor with breast cancer. Some clones in this sample may be carry-over from other donors' samples. Specimen: breast tumor tissue. This chain joins TRBV6-6 to TRBJ1-2, and 7 junctional nucleotides match TRBD1. The sequenced DNA is TGTGCCAGCAGCCCGACCCAAGGGGGCGATGGCTACACCTTC. Its protein product is CASSPTQGGDGYTF.